What follows are 24 T cell receptor beta chains derived from one specimen sequenced in a study of T cells in Graves' hyperthyroidism and ophthalmopathy. TCR beta CDR3 region amplification was performed from RNA transcripts. The TCR CDR3 first-round RT-PCR relied on the HTBI primer set. TCRdb recomputed calls from the multiplex PCR reads with MiXCR, one row per CDR3 protein. The sample lists more than 450,000 distinct CDR3 sequences; approximately 14% were seen once. The sequenced sample consisted of blood. These receptors were collected from a middle-aged woman with Graves' hyperthyroidism.

There are many counts of this clonotype. V gene TRBV5-1 combines with J gene TRBJ1-6; weak D call: TRBD1 (6 bases). The CDR3 sequence is 16 residues long. Germline CDR1 SGHRS, CDR2 YFSETQ. The V and J ends lost 4 bases and 4 bases respectively, with 15 bases between them. The chain's CDR3 is CASSTGQQAYNSPLHF. In DNA form, the CDR3 reads TGCGCCAGCAGCACAGGACAGCAGGCATATAATTCACCCCTCCACTTT.

At least ten counts were recorded for this clonotype. The rearrangement links TRBV29-1 to TRBJ1-2; no firm D call. V was pared by 6 bases and J by 1 base, with 12 bases between. This CDR3 has 13 amino acids. CDR1 is SQVTM and CDR2 is ANQGSEA in the germline V gene. This CDR3 is CSVNSGDNYGYTF. The CDR3 DNA reads as TGCAGCGTGAACAGTGGGGATAACTATGGCTACACCTTC.

This clonotype was counted ten times or more. The chain joins TRBV5-1 to TRBJ2-3; no firm D call. The CDR3 has 14 residues. V lost 0 bases and J 0 bases, leaving 5 bases between the germline ends. In germline, CDR1 is SGHRS, CDR2 YFSETQ. CDR3 nucleotides: TGCGCCAGCAGCTTGGATCCGAGCACAGATACGCAGTATTTT. Protein product: CASSLDPSTDTQYF.

The chain recombines TRBV27 with TRBJ2-1, with D possibly matching TRBD2 (7 bases). Trimming removed 3 bases from V and 10 bases from J, with 13 bases in between. Germline CDR1 and CDR2: MNHEY and SMNVEV (reference sequence). The CDR3 has 13 amino acids. The CDR3 DNA follows: TGTGCCAGCAGTTTGGGGGGGCCCTACGAGCAGTTCTTC. Amino acids: CASSLGGPYEQFF.

This clonotype was counted many times. The chain's CDR3 is CASSLGLAGANGNEQYF. Written as DNA, the CDR3 is TGTGCCAGCAGCCTAGGACTAGCGGGAGCAAACGGAAACGAGCAGTACTTC. V and J are TRBV3-1 and TRBJ2-7, with 13 bases matching TRBD2. Unmatched junction bases numbered 11, after V lost 4 bases and J lost 5 bases. The CDR3 spans 17 residues. CDR1 and CDR2 from the germline V gene are LGHDT and YNNKEL (reference sequence).

This clonotype was counted ten times or more. J is TRBJ1-5 and V is TRBV28, with TRBD1 identical over 8 bases. This CDR3 comprises 13 residues. The V and J ends lost 5 bases and 7 bases, in that order; junction bases with no gene match: 4. CDR1 is MDHEN, CDR2 SYDVKM, per germline. The CDR3 region has the DNA TGTGCCAGCAGTCAGGGGGCCGGACAGCCCCAGCATTTT. Its translation: CASSQGAGQPQHF.

CDR3 in amino acids: CASNPVAGDLETQYF. The CDR3 coding sequence is TGTGCCAGCAACCCGGTAGCGGGAGATCTGGAGACCCAGTACTTC. The chain carries TRBV5-6 and TRBJ2-5, with 9 positions matching TRBD2. Germline lookup yields CDR1 SGHDT and CDR2 YYEEEE. This CDR3 has 15 residues. After removal of 6 bases from V and 5 bases from J, the junction contained 11 bases not matched to a gene.

This clonotype appeared many times. The chain combines TRBV3-1 with TRBJ2-3; D gene ambiguous. The CDR3 consists of 13 residues. CDR1 and CDR2 from the germline V gene are LGHDT and YNNKEL (reference sequence). The V gene lost 2 bases and the J gene lost 4 bases, with 7 bases spanning the gap. The DNA for the CDR3 is TGTGCCAGCAGCCAAATGGCCGCAGATACGCAGTATTTT. The encoded protein is CASSQMAADTQYF.

This chain joins TRBV30 and TRBJ1-2; unclear D gene. The CDR3 is 15 residues long. Germline CDR1 is GTSNPN and CDR2 is SVGIG (reference sequence). The ends were cut back, 3 bases at V and 1 base at J, with 15 bases in the middle. In DNA form, the CDR3 reads TGTGCCTGGAGCGGCTGGAGTGGCCTTAACTATGGCTACACCTTC. It codes for CAWSGWSGLNYGYTF.

The chain employs TRBV28 and TRBJ2-1, with D unresolved. Germline values: CDR1 MDHEN, CDR2 SYDVKM. The CDR3 covers 16 residues. The ends were cut back, 3 bases at V and 3 bases at J, with 15 bases in the middle. This CDR3 is CASSLSSDLFYNEQFF. The CDR3 region has the DNA TGTGCCAGCAGTTTGAGTTCTGATCTGTTCTACAATGAGCAGTTCTTC.

In its sample, this clonotype was seen a few times. This chain links TRBV2 with TRBJ1-2; D call uncertain. CDR3 size: 14 residues. Germline CDR1 SNHLY, CDR2 FYNNEI. V dropped 3 bases and J dropped 5 bases, with 13 bases sitting between them. As DNA, the CDR3 is TGTGCCAGCAGTGAGGATAGGGTTGGTTATGGCTACACCTTC. Protein product: CASSEDRVGYGYTF.

This clonotype was detected ten times or more. This chain joins TRBV5-1 and TRBJ2-1; perhaps TRBD2 as D (6 bases). Germline loops: CDR1 SGHRS, CDR2 YFSETQ. The CDR3 is 16 residues long. Deletions cut 0 bases from V and 7 bases from J, with 17 bases between. The CDR3 reads CASSLDQAGVRNEQFF. The CDR3 nucleotides read TGCGCCAGCAGCTTGGATCAAGCGGGCGTTCGGAATGAGCAGTTCTTC.

The table lists this clonotype with a few counts. The V gene is TRBV6-2 or TRBV6-3, the J gene TRBJ2-7; 12 positions agree with TRBD1. This CDR3 contains 16 residues. V was pared by 6 bases and J by 2 bases, with 8 bases of the junction left unmatched. In germline, CDR1 is MNHEY, CDR2 SVGEGT. The CDR3 DNA reads as TGTGCCAGCAGGCCTGCCGGGACAGGGGGCGCCTACGAGCAGTACTTC. As protein: CASRPAGTGGAYEQYF.

This clonotype was detected only once. Given a much more abundant clone one base away, this may be a read error. The gene calls are TRBV9 and TRBJ2-1; 8 nucleotides agree with TRBD2. The CDR3 sequence is 16 residues long. V lost 7 bases, J lost 2 bases, and 11 bases stayed unmatched. Germline CDR1 SGDLS, CDR2 YYNGEE. The CDR3 sequence is CASGSGGREAYNEQFF. The CDR3 DNA follows: TGTGCCAGCGGCTCCGGAGGGCGGGAGGCCTACAATGAGCAGTTCTTC.

This clonotype was seen at least ten times. V usage is TRBV18 and J usage is TRBJ2-5, with D perhaps TRBD1 (6 bases). The germline CDR1 and CDR2 sequences are KGHSH and LQKENI. V was pared by 5 bases and J by 4 bases, with 14 bases between. The length of the CDR3 is 14 residues. The CDR3 region has the DNA TGTGCCAGCTCAGCTGGGACACCCCGAGAGACCCAGTACTTC. Translating gives CASSAGTPRETQYF.

This clonotype was counted at least ten times. The rearrangement joins TRBV20-1 to TRBJ2-5, with D maybe TRBD1 (7 bases). Per the germline V gene, CDR1 is DFQATT and CDR2 is SNEGSKA (reference sequence). This CDR3 comprises 15 residues. The V end lost 3 bases, the J end lost 2 bases, and 16 bases lay between the germline ends. CDR3 sequence reads: CSASRTTRGQETQYF. Here the CDR3 DNA reads TGCAGTGCTAGCCGGACTACCAGGGGGCAAGAGACCCAGTACTTC.

V usage is TRBV20-1 and J usage is TRBJ1-6; D is unclear. CDR3 size: 16 residues. Germline CDR1 DFQATT, CDR2 SNEGSKA (reference sequence). Trimming removed 2 bases at V and 0 bases at J, with 11 bases between. The CDR3 spells CSARTDRSSYNSPLHF. CDR3 DNA sequence: TGCAGTGCTAGAACTGACCGAAGCTCCTATAATTCACCCCTCCACTTT.

This clonotype was recorded a few times. This chain joins TRBV5-1 and TRBJ2-1; D could derive from TRBD1 or TRBD2 (5 bases each). CDR3 length equals 13 residues. The germline gives CDR1 SGHRS, CDR2 YFSETQ. Trimming took off 4 bases at V and 8 bases at J, with 13 bases between the two ends. The CDR3 reads CASSTGLLDEQFF. The CDR3 nucleotides are TGCGCCAGCAGCACAGGACTCCTCGATGAGCAGTTCTTC.

The chain has TRBV29-1 and TRBJ1-1; tentative D call: TRBD1 (5 bases). CDR3 length: 13 amino acids. Trimming left V 5 bases short and J 4 bases short, with 14 bases between. Germline CDR1 and CDR2: SQVTM and ANQGSEA. The CDR3 region is CSVKGRLGTEAFF. Here the CDR3 DNA reads TGCAGCGTTAAGGGACGGCTGGGCACTGAAGCTTTCTTT.

This clonotype was observed a few times. The rearrangement joins TRBV18 to TRBJ2-7; TRBD2 matches 14 bases. CDR3 length: 16 amino acids. V shed 6 bases and J 5 bases; nucleotides not matched to a gene: 9. Looked up from germline, CDR1 is KGHSH and CDR2 is LQKENI. The CDR3 nucleotides read TGTGCCAGCTCCTCCGGGACTAGCGGGAGTATCCACGAGCAGTACTTC. Translated: CASSSGTSGSIHEQYF.

This clonotype was seen once. A read error may be the cause here, since a much bigger clone is one base away. V and J are TRBV30 and TRBJ2-7, with no clear D. The CDR3 is 13 residues long. The germline CDR1 and CDR2 sequences are GTSNPN and SVGIG (reference sequence). CDR3 residues: CAWSTPSYYERYF. As DNA, the CDR3 is TGTGCCTGGAGTACCCCATCTTACTACGAGCGGTACTTC.

This clonotype was recorded a few times. Mismatch with germline at one junction end may stem from a read error. This chain joins TRBV3-1 and TRBJ2-6; a weak D match, TRBD1 (5 bases). In germline, CDR1 is LGHDT, CDR2 YNNKEL (reference sequence). This CDR3 region has 16 residues. Here the CDR3 DNA reads TGTGCCAGCAGCCCCCGTACCATCTCTGGGGCCAACGTCCCGACTTTC. It yields the protein CASSPRTISGANVPTF.

This clonotype showed up many times. The CDR3 coding sequence is TGTGCCAGCAGTCGGACTAGCTCTGCCTACGAGCAGTACTTC. It codes for CASSRTSSAYEQYF. This chain connects TRBV12-3 or TRBV12-4 to TRBJ2-7; the match to TRBD2 covers 8 bases. CDR3 length: 14 residues. After removal of 5 bases from V and 2 bases from J, the junction contained 5 bases not matched to a gene.

This clonotype was detected ten times or more. This chain links TRBV6-2 or TRBV6-3 with TRBJ1-5; weak D call: TRBD1 (5 bases). The CDR3 contains 15 residues. V gave up 5 bases and J gave up 3 bases, with 14 bases separating them. CDR1 and CDR2 from the germline V gene are MNHEY and SVGEGT. The CDR3 is CASSRGQGHNQPQHF. The CDR3, as DNA: TGTGCCAGCAGTAGGGGTCAGGGCCACAATCAGCCCCAGCATTTT.